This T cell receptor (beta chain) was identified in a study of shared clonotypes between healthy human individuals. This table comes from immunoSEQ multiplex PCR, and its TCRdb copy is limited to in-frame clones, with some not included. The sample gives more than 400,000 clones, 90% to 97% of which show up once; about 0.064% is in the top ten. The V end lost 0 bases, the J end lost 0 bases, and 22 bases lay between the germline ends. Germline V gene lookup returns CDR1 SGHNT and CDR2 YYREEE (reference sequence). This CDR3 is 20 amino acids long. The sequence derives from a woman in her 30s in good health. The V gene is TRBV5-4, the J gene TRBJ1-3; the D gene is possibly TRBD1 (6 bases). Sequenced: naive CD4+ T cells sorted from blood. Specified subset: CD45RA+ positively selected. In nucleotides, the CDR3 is TGTGCCAGCAGCTTGGCCGGGGGCAGGGATTTGTTTTACTCTGGAAACACCATATATTTT. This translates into CASSLAGGRDLFYSGNTIYF.